This is a list of T cell receptor beta chains from one sample in a study of CD8 T cells in Susac syndrome. Each CDR3 protein gets one entry after TCRdb re-called the immunoSEQ multiplex PCR reads with MiXCR. The data show about 130,000 distinct CDR3 sequences, roughly 96% seen once. The sequencing input was CD4+ T cells from PBMCs. These receptors were taken from a human donor in good health. Each CDR3 is given with its conserved first and last residue. Each record gives: D gene, J gene, V gene, clone size, CDR3 DNA, CDR3 protein. D genes are given only for firm matches. Clone size is shown for a subset of rows, as once, few, many or a class of expanded clone.

D gene: -; J gene: TRBJ2-1; V gene: TRBV5-1; clone size: -; CDR3 DNA: TGCGCCAGCAGCCGTGACGGGGCAAGCTCCTACAATGAGCAGTTCTTC; CDR3 protein: CASSRDGASSYNEQFF
D gene: -; J gene: TRBJ2-4; V gene: TRBV29-1; clone size: -; CDR3 DNA: TGCAGCGTCCGACCGCTAGCCAAAAACATTCAGTACTTC; CDR3 protein: CSVRPLAKNIQYF
D gene: -; J gene: TRBJ2-7; V gene: TRBV6-2/TRBV6-3; clone size: -; CDR3 DNA: TGTGCCAGCAGCCGAACGACAGGTCCGTACGAGCAGTACTTC; CDR3 protein: CASSRTTGPYEQYF
D gene: -; J gene: TRBJ1-2; V gene: TRBV18; clone size: -; CDR3 DNA: TGTGCCAGCTCACCAGGTCAGGGGCCGGGTGGCTACACCTTC; CDR3 protein: CASSPGQGPGGYTF
D gene: TRBD1; J gene: TRBJ1-2; V gene: TRBV29-1; clone size: -; CDR3 DNA: TGCAGCATCGAACCACCGGACAGGGATGGCTACACCTTC; CDR3 protein: CSIEPPDRDGYTF
D gene: -; J gene: TRBJ2-7; V gene: TRBV10-3; clone size: -; CDR3 DNA: TGTGCCATCAGCCCGGACCCTTACCACGAGCAGTACTTC; CDR3 protein: CAISPDPYHEQYF
D gene: -; J gene: TRBJ2-1; V gene: TRBV5-4; clone size: -; CDR3 DNA: TGTGCCAGCAGCTCTCGCGACAGTAATGAGCAGTTCTTC; CDR3 protein: CASSSRDSNEQFF
D gene: TRBD1; J gene: TRBJ1-2; V gene: TRBV30; clone size: once; CDR3 DNA: TGTGCCTGGAGTCCGGGACAGAAAGACGTCTATGGCTACACCTTC; CDR3 protein: CAWSPGQKDVYGYTF
D gene: -; J gene: TRBJ2-7; V gene: TRBV14; clone size: -; CDR3 DNA: TGTGCCAGCAGCCAAGTAGGAGACAGATCGAGGCAGTACTTC; CDR3 protein: CASSQVGDRSRQYF
D gene: -; J gene: TRBJ2-2; V gene: TRBV7-2; clone size: -; CDR3 DNA: TGTGCCAGCAGCTCCGGACAGAAGCTTCATACCGGGGAGCTGTTTTTT; CDR3 protein: CASSSGQKLHTGELFF
D gene: -; J gene: TRBJ1-5; V gene: TRBV5-4; clone size: -; CDR3 DNA: TGTGCCAGCAGCTTGTGGGGCAGGAGTAGCAATCAGCCCCAGCATTTT; CDR3 protein: CASSLWGRSSNQPQHF
D gene: -; J gene: TRBJ1-1; V gene: TRBV19; clone size: -; CDR3 DNA: TGTGCCAGTAGTATATCCGGGAACACTGAAGCTTTCTTT; CDR3 protein: CASSISGNTEAFF
D gene: -; J gene: TRBJ1-1; V gene: TRBV11-2; clone size: few; CDR3 DNA: TGTGCCAGCAGCTTACTTCCGAACACTGAAGCTTTCTTT; CDR3 protein: CASSLLPNTEAFF
D gene: TRBD1; J gene: TRBJ2-7; V gene: TRBV5-1; clone size: once; CDR3 DNA: TGCGCCAGCAGCTCCGACAGGGGTGCGAGGAACGAGCAGTACTTC; CDR3 protein: CASSSDRGARNEQYF
D gene: TRBD2; J gene: TRBJ2-7; V gene: TRBV3-1; clone size: few; CDR3 DNA: TGTGCCAGTAGTTCGACTAGCGGATCCTACGAGCAGTACTTC; CDR3 protein: CASSSTSGSYEQYF
D gene: TRBD2; J gene: TRBJ2-1; V gene: TRBV20-1; clone size: -; CDR3 DNA: TGCAGTGCTGCCCCCTATACCGGGACTAGCGGGCAGAGCTCCTACAATGAGCAGTTCTTC; CDR3 protein: CSAAPYTGTSGQSSYNEQFF
D gene: -; J gene: TRBJ2-2; V gene: TRBV18; clone size: -; CDR3 DNA: TGTGCCAGCTCACCGGACACCGGGGAGCTGTTTTTT; CDR3 protein: CASSPDTGELFF
D gene: TRBD1; J gene: TRBJ1-4; V gene: TRBV7-9; clone size: -; CDR3 DNA: TGTGCCAGCAGCTTAAGGACAGGGGGCGCGAGGACTAATGAAAAACTGTTTTTT; CDR3 protein: CASSLRTGGARTNEKLFF
D gene: -; J gene: TRBJ2-7; V gene: TRBV3-1; clone size: -; CDR3 DNA: TGTGCCAGCGCCCCCAGGGAAAGAGGGTACGAGCAGTACTTC; CDR3 protein: CASAPRERGYEQYF
D gene: -; J gene: TRBJ1-1; V gene: TRBV20-1; clone size: -; CDR3 DNA: TGCAGTGCTAGTCGCCCAGGGGAGACTGAAGCTTTCTTT; CDR3 protein: CSASRPGETEAFF
D gene: -; J gene: TRBJ2-2; V gene: TRBV6-1; clone size: -; CDR3 DNA: TGTGCCAGCAGACCTAACGGCGGGACCGGGGAGCTGTTTTTT; CDR3 protein: CASRPNGGTGELFF
D gene: -; J gene: TRBJ2-6; V gene: TRBV5-1; clone size: few; CDR3 DNA: TGCGCCAGCAACAGTTGGGGGACTGGGGCCAACGTCCTGACTTTC; CDR3 protein: CASNSWGTGANVLTF
D gene: -; J gene: TRBJ2-7; V gene: TRBV29-1; clone size: once; CDR3 DNA: TGCAGCGTACCGGGACAATCCTACGAGCAGTACTTC; CDR3 protein: CSVPGQSYEQYF
D gene: -; J gene: TRBJ2-3; V gene: TRBV6-6; clone size: -; CDR3 DNA: TGTGCCAGCAGTTCCTGGGCCGGGACAGATACGCAGTATTTT; CDR3 protein: CASSSWAGTDTQYF
D gene: -; J gene: TRBJ2-7; V gene: TRBV2; clone size: -; CDR3 DNA: TGTGCCAGCAGTGCACAGGGAAGCGAGCAGTACTTC; CDR3 protein: CASSAQGSEQYF
D gene: TRBD2; J gene: TRBJ2-2; V gene: TRBV29-1; clone size: once; CDR3 DNA: TGCAGCGCCCCACTAGCGGGAGGACGGAACGGGGAGCTGTTTTTT; CDR3 protein: CSAPLAGGRNGELFF
D gene: TRBD2; J gene: TRBJ2-1; V gene: TRBV9; clone size: -; CDR3 DNA: TGTGCCAGCAGCCCCCGCAGCGGGACCTACAATGAGCAGTTCTTC; CDR3 protein: CASSPRSGTYNEQFF
D gene: -; J gene: TRBJ2-7; V gene: TRBV12-3/TRBV12-4; clone size: once; CDR3 DNA: TGTGCCAGCAGTTTTGGGCAGGGAGAGACGTACGAGCAGTACTTC; CDR3 protein: CASSFGQGETYEQYF
D gene: -; J gene: TRBJ2-4; V gene: TRBV5-1; clone size: -; CDR3 DNA: TGCGCCAGCAGCTTGGATGGTAACATTCAGTACTTC; CDR3 protein: CASSLDGNIQYF
D gene: -; J gene: TRBJ2-3; V gene: TRBV7-2; clone size: -; CDR3 DNA: TGTGCCAGCAGCTTAATCTTTTTGGATACGCAGTATTTT; CDR3 protein: CASSLIFLDTQYF
D gene: -; J gene: TRBJ2-3; V gene: TRBV5-1; clone size: -; CDR3 DNA: TGCGCCAGCAGCTTTAGGGTAGGGAGCACAGATACGCAGTATTTT; CDR3 protein: CASSFRVGSTDTQYF
D gene: -; J gene: TRBJ1-1; V gene: TRBV7-9; clone size: -; CDR3 DNA: TGTGCCAGCAGCTCCCTAACCGGCGCGGACACTGAAGCTTTCTTT; CDR3 protein: CASSSLTGADTEAFF
D gene: TRBD2; J gene: TRBJ2-2; V gene: TRBV20-1; clone size: once; CDR3 DNA: TGCAGTGCTCGGAGCGGGACTAGCGGGAGGTGGCGGTCCGGGGAGCTGTTTTTT; CDR3 protein: CSARSGTSGRWRSGELFF
D gene: -; J gene: TRBJ2-3; V gene: TRBV12-3/TRBV12-4; clone size: -; CDR3 DNA: TGTGCCAGCAGACCCAGGGGTGGGGCAGATACGCAGTATTTT; CDR3 protein: CASRPRGGADTQYF
D gene: -; J gene: TRBJ1-5; V gene: TRBV5-1; clone size: -; CDR3 DNA: TGCGCCAGCAGCTTGGTGGCAGGCAGCAATCAGCCCCAGCATTTT; CDR3 protein: CASSLVAGSNQPQHF
D gene: -; J gene: TRBJ1-5; V gene: TRBV29-1; clone size: once; CDR3 DNA: TGCAGCGTTGAGGGCAGGGTCGAACAGCCCCAGCATTTT; CDR3 protein: CSVEGRVEQPQHF
D gene: -; J gene: TRBJ1-6; V gene: TRBV3-1; clone size: -; CDR3 DNA: TGTGCCAGCAGCCAAGATGCCCATTCACCCCTCCACTTT; CDR3 protein: CASSQDAHSPLHF
D gene: -; J gene: TRBJ2-3; V gene: TRBV5-1; clone size: -; CDR3 DNA: TGCGCCAGCAGTTGGGACTTTACAGATACGCAGTATTTT; CDR3 protein: CASSWDFTDTQYF
D gene: -; J gene: TRBJ2-1; V gene: TRBV11-2; clone size: once; CDR3 DNA: TGTGCCAGCAGCTCCCGCAACCCGGTGCCACTAGCACAGTTCTTC; CDR3 protein: CASSSRNPVPLAQFF
D gene: TRBD2; J gene: TRBJ2-2; V gene: TRBV24-1; clone size: -; CDR3 DNA: TGTGCCACCACCGGGACTAGCCCTTCGCCCGGGGAGCTGTTTTTT; CDR3 protein: CATTGTSPSPGELFF
D gene: -; J gene: TRBJ1-5; V gene: TRBV7-2; clone size: -; CDR3 DNA: TGTGCCAGCAGCTTAGGGGGAGGGGGCAATCAGCCCCAGCATTTT; CDR3 protein: CASSLGGGGNQPQHF
D gene: TRBD2; J gene: TRBJ2-1; V gene: TRBV5-1; clone size: -; CDR3 DNA: TGCGCCAGCAGCGGACTAGCGGGGGCCTACAATGAGCAGTTCTTC; CDR3 protein: CASSGLAGAYNEQFF
D gene: -; J gene: TRBJ1-1; V gene: TRBV7-2; clone size: -; CDR3 DNA: TGTGCCAGCAGCTTAGTTGGGCTCATGAACACTGAAGCTTTCTTT; CDR3 protein: CASSLVGLMNTEAFF
D gene: -; J gene: TRBJ2-7; V gene: TRBV5-1; clone size: -; CDR3 DNA: TGCGCCAGCAGCTTTCCCGGGACGCCCTACGAGCAGTACTTC; CDR3 protein: CASSFPGTPYEQYF
D gene: -; J gene: TRBJ2-1; V gene: TRBV7-9; clone size: -; CDR3 DNA: TGTGCCAGCAGCCGCAGGGGTGAGCAGTTCTTC; CDR3 protein: CASSRRGEQFF
D gene: -; J gene: TRBJ1-2; V gene: TRBV28; clone size: -; CDR3 DNA: TGTGCCAGCCTACGACAAGACTATGGCTACACCTTC; CDR3 protein: CASLRQDYGYTF